The 30 T cell receptor beta chains below all came from one sample that was sequenced in a study of patients and donors after allogeneic stem cell transplantation (dated by TCRdb to 2019 to 2021). Libraries were built with RT-PCR. Sequencing instrument: NextSeq 550. The public sequencing data were trimmed at Q25 with fastp and processed into clonotypes with MiXCR by TCRdb, which kept only in-frame beta chains. One record per CDR3 amino acid sequence lists the most common genes and DNA. This sample gives roughly 940,000 distinct CDR3 sequences in total; roughly 18% of them show up just once. The biggest ten clones account for under 6.5% of the sample. Sequenced: blood, either unsorted or a sorted T cell fraction (not recorded which). Receptors were obtained from a human donor who was either an allogeneic HSCT recipient or a stem cell or donor lymphocyte infusion donor (not recorded which). It is not recorded whose cells these are; they may come from a transplant donor.

This clonotype was detected a few times. The V gene is TRBV12-3 or TRBV12-4, the J gene TRBJ1-1; TRBD1 aligns across 10 bases. J lost 3 bases, V lost 6 bases, and 7 bases had no gene match. This CDR3 is 15 amino acids long. The CDR3 sequence: CASRKTGGKDTEAFF. Here the CDR3 DNA reads TGTGCCAGCAGGAAGACAGGGGGCAAGGACACTGAAGCTTTCTTT.

This clonotype appeared a few times. The V and J genes are TRBV27 and TRBJ2-3; D is unresolved. The CDR3 contains 15 residues. Germline values: CDR1 MNHEY, CDR2 SMNVEV (reference sequence). Trimming cost V 4 bases and J 0 bases, with 11 bases left between them. The CDR3 sequence is CASSSVVSSTDTQYF. CDR3 bases: TGTGCCAGCAGTTCGGTGGTATCTAGCACAGATACGCAGTATTTT.

This clonotype was counted a few times. The rearrangement uses TRBV4-1 and TRBJ2-1; 9 nucleotides line up with TRBD2. CDR3 size: 18 residues. The junction had 11 bases not matched to a gene; V was cut back by 3 bases and J by 2 bases. Germline V gene sequence: CDR1 MGHRA, CDR2 YSYEKL. The CDR3 protein is CASSQWVVREGPYNEQFF. The CDR3 bases are TGCGCCAGCAGCCAGTGGGTGGTGCGGGAGGGCCCCTACAATGAGCAGTTCTTC.

This clonotype was seen only a few times. J is TRBJ2-1 and V is TRBV13, with 10 bases that match TRBD1. The CDR3 covers 14 residues. Germline loops: CDR1 PRHDT, CDR2 FYEKMQ (reference sequence). V dropped 5 bases and J dropped 6; count of bases not matched to a gene: 4. The chain's CDR3 is CASSHDRGRNEQFF. The CDR3 bases are TGTGCCAGCAGCCACGACAGGGGGCGCAATGAGCAGTTCTTC.

The genes are TRBV10-3 and TRBJ2-1; TRBD2 matches 8 bases. The CDR3 runs to 15 residues. Trimming removed 4 bases from V and 5 bases from J; junction bases left unmatched: 7. Germline CDR1 reads ENHRY; CDR2 reads SYGVKD. As DNA, the CDR3 is TGTGCCATCAGTGCCGGCGGGGGGAGGAACAATGAGCAGTTCTTC. Its protein is CAISAGGGRNNEQFF.

The chain joins TRBV27 to TRBJ1-2, with 11 bases fitting TRBD1. After removal of 5 bases from V and 6 bases from J, the junction contained 8 bases not matched to a gene. The CDR3 runs to 15 residues. The germline V gene encodes CDR1 MNHEY and CDR2 SMNVEV (reference sequence). In DNA form, the CDR3 reads TGTGCCAGCAGTCCCGGGACAGGGGGATACAATGGCTACACCTTC. This encodes CASSPGTGGYNGYTF.

This clonotype was detected only a few times. The rearrangement joins TRBV12-3 or TRBV12-4 to TRBJ2-5, with 12 bases that match TRBD1. Trimming took 6 bases from V and 6 from J; bases not matched to a gene: 8. The CDR3 length is 15 residues. CDR3 nucleotides: TGTGCCAGCAGCCTGGGACAGGGGGCTTCGAAGACCCAGTACTTC. It yields the protein CASSLGQGASKTQYF.

This clonotype was seen a handful of times. The chain combines TRBV7-9 with TRBJ2-1, with 9 bases fitting TRBD2. J was trimmed by 4 bases and V by 6 bases; bases with no gene match: 10. Germline CDR1 SEHNR, CDR2 FQNEAQ (reference sequence). This CDR3 spans 16 amino acids. The CDR3 bases are TGTGCCAGCAGAACCTCTGGCGCGGGGGGGTACAATGAGCAGTTCTTC. This encodes CASRTSGAGGYNEQFF. The whole variable domain, filled in from reference TRBV7-9 and TRBJ2-1, reads DTGVSQNPRHKITKRGQNVTFRCDPISEHNRLYWYRQTLGQGPEFLTYFQNEAQLEKSRLLSDRFSAERPKGSFSTLEIQRTEQGDSAMYLCASRTSGAGGYNEQFFGPGTRLTVL.

This clonotype was seen a handful of times. J is TRBJ2-5 and V is TRBV20-1; D may be TRBD1 (5 bases). This CDR3 region has 12 residues. V was shortened by 8 bases and J by 3 bases, with 13 bases between the two germline ends. Germline assignment: CDR1 DFQATT and CDR2 SNEGSKA (reference sequence). CDR3 residues: CSFAGIKETQYF. CDR3 sequence (DNA): TGCAGTTTCGCAGGGATCAAAGAGACCCAGTACTTC.

This clonotype was observed a handful of times. The chain carries TRBV11-2 and TRBJ2-1, with 13 positions matching TRBD2. The CDR3 loop spans 18 amino acids. Germline CDR1 reads SGHAT; CDR2 reads FQNNGV. V was clipped by 4 bases and J by 7 bases; unmatched bases: 13. CDR3: CASSSFQTSGRGKNEQFF. CDR3 DNA sequence: TGTGCCAGCAGCTCCTTCCAAACTAGCGGGAGGGGGAAAAATGAGCAGTTCTTC.

This sequence joins TRBV11-2 and TRBJ1-1; maybe TRBD1 (5 bases). The CDR3 consists of 13 residues. Trimming shortened V by 7 bases and J by 3 bases, and 12 bases separated the two germline ends. The germline V gene has CDR1 SGHAT and CDR2 FQNNGV. CDR3 nucleotide sequence: TGTGCCAGCATAAGGGACCCGGACACTGAAGCTTTCTTT. It translates to CASIRDPDTEAFF.

In its sample, this clonotype is medium-sized. The chain has TRBV5-1 and TRBJ2-1; TRBD2 matches at 7 bases. This CDR3 has 16 residues. Unmatched junction bases numbered 7, after V lost 4 bases and J lost 0 bases. Per germline, CDR1 SGHRS and CDR2 YFSETQ. CDR3: CASSGGTTPSYNEQFF. The CDR3 DNA sequence: TGCGCCAGCAGCGGGGGGACTACCCCCTCCTACAATGAGCAGTTCTTC.

This clonotype was observed at least ten times. This sequence joins TRBV4-2 and TRBJ2-7, with 9 bases lining up with TRBD1. CDR1 and CDR2 from the germline V gene are LGHNA and YNFKEQ. V dropped 1 base and J dropped 3; count of bases not matched to a gene: 7. The CDR3 runs 16 residues. This chain's CDR3 is CASSQAQGTGHYEQYF. DNA of the CDR3: TGTGCCAGCAGCCAAGCTCAGGGGACAGGGCACTACGAGCAGTACTTC.

The chain employs TRBV7-9 and TRBJ2-5; weak D call: TRBD2 (6 bases). Per the germline V gene, CDR1 is SEHNR and CDR2 is FQNEAQ (reference sequence). Trimming cost V 7 bases and J 5 bases, with 14 bases left between them. There are 13 residues in the CDR3. The CDR3, as DNA: TGTGCCAGCATCCCCGACCGGGGGGAGACCCAGTACTTC. Translation gives CASIPDRGETQYF.

This rearrangement joins TRBV5-6 to TRBJ2-3, with 8 bases matching TRBD2. J was trimmed by 4 bases and V by 0 bases; bases with no gene match: 4. The germline CDR1 and CDR2 sequences are SGHDT and YYEEEE. The CDR3 extends over 15 amino acids. The CDR3 loop reads CASSLELAGADTQYF. The CDR3 DNA is TGTGCCAGCAGCTTGGAGCTAGCGGGCGCAGATACGCAGTATTTT.

This clonotype has a handful of counts. V gene TRBV12-3 or TRBV12-4 combines with J gene TRBJ1-6; D perhaps matches TRBD1 (6 bases). The CDR3 loop spans 12 amino acids. Trimming removed 5 bases at V and 8 bases at J, with 7 bases between. CDR3: CASSGQYSPLHF. DNA for the CDR3: TGTGCCAGCAGTGGACAGTATTCACCCCTCCACTTT.

This chain joins TRBV7-6 and TRBJ2-3, with TRBD2 matching 10 bases. The CDR3 runs 16 residues. V was clipped by 1 base and J by 5 bases; unmatched bases: 6. CDR1 and CDR2 from the germline V gene are SGHVS and FNYEAQ. The CDR3 nucleotides are TGTGCCAGCAGCTTAGGTAGCGGGGGGCCGGAAGATACGCAGTATTTT. Amino acid sequence: CASSLGSGGPEDTQYF.

This clonotype occurred a few times. The chain carries TRBV5-1 and TRBJ1-4; D remains ambiguous. CDR1 and CDR2 from the germline V gene are SGHRS and YFSETQ. Trimming removed 0 bases at V and 0 bases at J, with 6 bases between. There are 15 residues in the CDR3. CDR3 DNA: TGCGCCAGCAGCTTGGGCACCACAACTAATGAAAAACTGTTTTTT. Protein product: CASSLGTTTNEKLFF.

This clonotype was observed a handful of times. V gene TRBV24-1 combines with J gene TRBJ2-5, with D unclear. The CDR3 has 13 amino acids. In germline, CDR1 is KGHDR, CDR2 SFDVKD. V was cut by 0 bases and J by 5 bases, with 6 bases left in between. The CDR3: CATSDLGWETQYF. In nucleotides, the CDR3 is TGTGCCACCAGTGATTTGGGGTGGGAGACCCAGTACTTC.

This clonotype was recorded a few times. The chain joins TRBV7-8 to TRBJ2-7; TRBD2 is a possible D gene (5 bases). This CDR3 spans 13 amino acids. Deletions cut 4 bases from V and 0 bases from J, with 7 bases between. CDR1 and CDR2 (germline): SGHVS, FQNEAQ. This chain's CDR3 is CASSWESSYEQYF. CDR3 coding DNA: TGTGCCAGCAGCTGGGAGAGCTCCTACGAGCAGTACTTC.

There are a few counts of this clonotype. This chain connects TRBV7-9 to TRBJ1-2, with 8 bases matching TRBD1. The CDR3 has 15 residues. The trim removed 5 bases at V and 8 bases at J, leaving 13 bases unmatched. CDR1 and CDR2 from the germline V gene are SEHNR and FQNEAQ (reference sequence). The CDR3 is CASSPRDRPHEGYTF. The CDR3 region has the DNA TGTGCCAGCAGCCCTCGGGACAGGCCCCATGAGGGCTACACCTTC.

The chain couples TRBV6-1 to TRBJ1-2; TRBD1 is a possible D gene (6 bases). This CDR3 is 15 amino acids long. The germline V gene encodes CDR1 MNHNS and CDR2 SASEGT. Trimming took off 5 bases at V and 4 bases at J, with 17 bases between the two ends. The chain's CDR3 is CASSHDGQLSYGYTF. The CDR3 region has the DNA TGTGCCAGCAGTCATGATGGACAGCTTTCCTATGGCTACACCTTC.

CDR3: CASSLVGGKPQETQYF. The DNA of the CDR3 is TGTGCCAGCAGCTTAGTCGGAGGGAAACCACAAGAGACCCAGTACTTC. The chain is built from TRBV11-2 and TRBJ2-5, with D tentatively TRBD2 (6 bases). The CDR3 extends over 16 amino acids. The germline V gene encodes CDR1 SGHAT and CDR2 FQNNGV. The V end lost 1 base, the J end lost 2 bases, and 14 bases lay between the germline ends.

This rearrangement joins TRBV7-2 to TRBJ1-4; D might be TRBD1 (5 bases). Trimming removed 4 bases at V and 4 bases at J, with 19 bases between. From germline, CDR1 is SGHTA and CDR2 FQGNSA. The CDR3 sequence is 17 residues long. The CDR3 reads CASSSMPPGHINEKLFF. The CDR3 DNA sequence: TGTGCCAGCAGCTCCATGCCGCCGGGGCATATTAATGAAAAACTGTTTTTT.

The chain combines TRBV30 with TRBJ1-6; D remains unclear. Trimming left V 4 bases short and J 3 bases short, with 10 bases between. The CDR3 sequence is 14 residues long. CDR1 and CDR2 (germline): GTSNPN, SVGIG (reference sequence). The CDR3 region has the DNA TGTGCCTGGAACCAGGAACTCTATAATTCACCCCTCCACTTT. The encoded protein is CAWNQELYNSPLHF.

V is TRBV6-1 and J is TRBJ1-3, with D possibly matching TRBD1 (6 bases). The V and J ends lost 3 bases and 1 base respectively, with 10 bases between them. The germline CDR1 and CDR2 sequences are MNHNS and SASEGT. CDR3 length equals 15 residues. DNA of the CDR3: TGTGCCAGCAGTGAGCCCGGACAGTCTGGAAACACCATATATTTT. Translating gives CASSEPGQSGNTIYF.

This clonotype has just a few counts. The chain combines TRBV27 with TRBJ2-5; 11 nucleotides align to TRBD1. The CDR3 loop spans 17 amino acids. The germline V gene encodes CDR1 MNHEY and CDR2 SMNVEV (reference sequence). Unmatched junction bases numbered 10, after V lost 2 bases and J lost 5 bases. CDR3 coding DNA: TGTGCCAGCAGTTTACACGGACAGGGGGCGAGATTGGAGACCCAGTACTTC. This gives the protein CASSLHGQGARLETQYF.

CDR3 DNA: TGTGCCAGCAGCCCCTTCCCCGCAGATACGCAGTATTTT. Protein: CASSPFPADTQYF. The chain combines TRBV14 with TRBJ2-3; D gene ambiguous. The CDR3 covers 13 residues. Germline V gives CDR1 SGHDN, CDR2 FVKESK. V was clipped by 4 bases and J by 4 bases, with 9 bases between them.

This chain uses TRBV15 with TRBJ1-2; the D gene is possibly TRBD1 (5 bases). The CDR3 covers 14 residues. Germline CDR1 and CDR2: LNHNV and YYDKDF (reference sequence). Trimming pared 0 bases from V and 6 bases from J, leaving 11 bases between. The CDR3 region is CATSRDPWGDGYTF. CDR3 nucleotide sequence: TGTGCCACCAGCAGAGATCCGTGGGGGGATGGCTACACCTTC.

The chain links TRBV30 to TRBJ1-2; no definite D call. V was pared by 4 bases and J by 0 bases, with 6 bases between. The CDR3 is made up of 12 amino acids. Germline lookup yields CDR1 GTSNPN and CDR2 SVGIG (reference sequence). CDR3 sequence (DNA): TGTGCCTGGACGGCCTCTAACTATGGCTACACCTTC. This encodes CAWTASNYGYTF. The full variable domain, its missing parts supplied by reference TRBV30 and TRBJ1-2, is SQTIHQWPATLVQPVGSPLSLECTVEGTSNPNLYWYRQAAGRGLQLLFYSVGIGQISSEVPQNLSASRPQDRQFILSSKKLLLSDSGFYLCAWTASNYGYTFGSGTRLTVV.